These 32 T cell receptor beta chains came from one sample sequenced in a study of blood T cell repertoires in COVID-19. The assay was immunoSEQ multiplex PCR, and TCRdb's table has in-frame clones only and misses some. The sample records approximately 180,000 clones, 75% to 90% being singletons. Sequenced sample: peripheral blood. Every receptor here comes from a man aged 60 to 69 with acute or convalescent COVID-19.

V gene TRBV4-1 combines with J gene TRBJ2-7; no firm D call. The CDR3 runs to 16 residues. V was cut by 0 bases and J by 9 bases, with 21 bases left in between. Per germline, CDR1 MGHRA and CDR2 YSYEKL. CDR3 coding DNA: TGCGCCAGCAGCCAAGAGCAAACCACCAGGAACACTGGGCAGTACTTC. It codes for CASSQEQTTRNTGQYF.

The rearrangement links TRBV27 to TRBJ2-3; 9 bases align to TRBD2. V trimming: 5 bases; J trimming: 2 bases; junction bases outside the gene matches: 8. The CDR3 has 16 residues. The germline gives CDR1 MNHEY, CDR2 SMNVEV (reference sequence). CDR3 sequence reads: CASSNLAGPLTDTQYF. In nucleotides, the CDR3 is TGTGCCAGCAGTAACCTAGCGGGACCCCTCACAGATACGCAGTATTTT.

This clone was counted a few times. The chain links TRBV6-5 to TRBJ2-7; no definite D call. The V end was cut by 4 bases, the J end by 2 bases, with 9 bases between. From germline, CDR1 is MNHEY and CDR2 SVGAGI. There are 13 residues in the CDR3. This chain's CDR3 is CASSWLPTYEQYF. The CDR3 coding sequence is TGTGCCAGCAGTTGGCTCCCCACCTACGAGCAGTACTTC.

The rearrangement uses TRBV20-1 and TRBJ2-7, with D unclear. CDR1 is DFQATT and CDR2 is SNEGSKA in the germline V gene (reference sequence). The CDR3 runs to 11 residues. Trimming stripped 0 bases from V and 9 bases from J, with 9 bases between. The CDR3 sequence is CSARDLRGQYF. CDR3 in DNA: TGCAGTGCTAGAGATCTACGAGGGCAGTACTTC.

The chain recombines TRBV5-1 with TRBJ1-6; 11 nucleotides line up with TRBD1. The CDR3 is 15 residues long. Germline-derived CDR1 and CDR2 are SGHRS and YFSETQ. The junction had 9 bases not matched to a gene; V was cut back by 7 bases and J by 9 bases. The CDR3 DNA reads TGCGCCAGCCGCCGGACAGGGGGCGATGGTTCACCCCTCCACTTT. This encodes CASRRTGGDGSPLHF.

The chain has TRBV18 and TRBJ2-2; 9 bases are shared with TRBD2. The CDR3 has 16 residues. In germline, CDR1 is KGHSH, CDR2 LQKENI. Trimming took 0 bases from V and 4 from J; bases not matched to a gene: 3. The CDR3 sequence is CASSPPAGGGTGELFF. For the CDR3, the DNA is TGTGCCAGCTCACCACCCGCGGGAGGGGGCACCGGGGAGCTGTTTTTT.

The chain joins TRBV2 to TRBJ2-7, with 9 positions matching TRBD1. Per germline, CDR1 SNHLY and CDR2 FYNNEI. With 1 base clipped from V and 12 bases from J, the junction kept 7 bases outside the gene matches. There are 13 residues in the CDR3. CDR3 DNA sequence: TGTGCCAGCAGTGAAGGGGGACAGGGACCTCGGTACTTC. This encodes CASSEGGQGPRYF.

A single count supports this clone. This rearrangement joins TRBV2 to TRBJ2-5; the match to TRBD1 covers 8 bases. Germline-derived CDR1 and CDR2 are SNHLY and FYNNEI. The length of the CDR3 is 15 residues. The junction had 5 bases not matched to a gene; V was cut back by 4 bases and J by 1 base. As DNA, the CDR3 is TGTGCCAGCAGTGCCCAGGGGGCCCCCCAAGAGACCCAGTACTTC. Amino acids: CASSAQGAPQETQYF. Full variable domain (outside the CDR3, taken from reference TRBV2 and TRBJ2-5): EPEVTQTPSHQVTQMGQEVILRCVPISNHLYFYWYRQILGQKVEFLVSFYNNEISEKSEIFDDQFSVERPDGSNFTLKIRSTKLEDSAMYFCASSAQGAPQETQYFGPGTRLLVL.

This chain joins TRBV29-1 and TRBJ2-5; no firm D call. The CDR3 extends over 13 amino acids. Germline V CDR1 and CDR2: SQVTM, ANQGSEA. The ends were cut back, 6 bases at V and 5 bases at J, with 16 bases in the middle. The CDR3 DNA follows: TGCAGCGTAGCGTTTCACCCCGGGGAGACCCAGTACTTC. Translation: CSVAFHPGETQYF.

This chain connects TRBV7-9 to TRBJ2-7; 8 bases line up with TRBD1. Germline assignment: CDR1 SEHNR and CDR2 FQNEAQ (reference sequence). The CDR3 extends over 13 amino acids. V was pared by 6 bases and J by 7 bases, with 8 bases of the junction left unmatched. DNA for the CDR3: TGTGCCAGCAGTACCCAGGGGGCGGGGGAGCAGTACTTC. This translates into CASSTQGAGEQYF. Full variable domain (missing parts from reference TRBV7-9 and TRBJ2-7): DTGVSQNPRHKITKRGQNVTFRCDPISEHNRLYWYRQTLGQGPEFLTYFQNEAQLEKSRLLSDRFSAERPKGSFSTLEIQRTEQGDSAMYLCASSTQGAGEQYFGPGTRLTVT.

This clone was detected only once. The chain carries TRBV7-2 and TRBJ1-1, with D maybe TRBD1 (6 bases). V shed 8 bases and J shed 0 bases, with 16 bases lying between them. Germline V gene data show CDR1 as SGHTA and CDR2 as FQGNSA. The CDR3 runs 15 residues. The CDR3 DNA sequence: TGTGCCAGCCGACTACAGGGTTACATGAACACTGAAGCTTTCTTT. Its protein product is CASRLQGYMNTEAFF.

This chain joins TRBV7-3 and TRBJ2-3; 8 nucleotides match TRBD2. Per germline, CDR1 SGHTA and CDR2 FQGTGA. V shed 2 bases, J shed 0 bases, and the junction held 4 bases outside the gene matches. CDR3 length: 16 amino acids. The CDR3 protein is CASSLGGRSSTDTQYF. The CDR3 coding sequence is TGTGCCAGCAGCTTAGGCGGGAGGTCTAGCACAGATACGCAGTATTTT.

J is TRBJ1-5 and V is TRBV5-1; D gene uncertain. Trimming cost V 0 bases and J 6 bases, with 7 bases left between them. The CDR3 loop spans 13 amino acids. CDR1 and CDR2 (germline): SGHRS, YFSETQ. Here the CDR3 DNA reads TGCGCCAGCAGCTTGGAAGGGAGTCAGCCCCAGCATTTT. Encoded protein: CASSLEGSQPQHF.

V usage is TRBV28 and J usage is TRBJ1-1; 8 bases align to TRBD1. V trimming: 6 bases; J trimming: 4 bases; junction bases outside the gene matches: 4. The CDR3 contains 13 residues. Germline CDR1 reads MDHEN; CDR2 reads SYDVKM. The DNA of the CDR3 is TGTGCCAGCAGGACACAGGGGGGCACTGAAGCTTTCTTT. Amino acids: CASRTQGGTEAFF.

The V gene is TRBV7-2, the J gene TRBJ1-1, with D tentatively TRBD1 (6 bases). The CDR3 runs to 16 residues. With 0 bases removed from V and 4 bases from J, the gap between germline ends came to 15 bases. The germline V gene has CDR1 SGHTA and CDR2 FQGNSA. The CDR3 sequence is CASSLAGTKKGTEAFF. The CDR3, as DNA: TGTGCCAGCAGCTTAGCAGGGACAAAGAAAGGCACTGAAGCTTTCTTT.

V gene TRBV30 combines with J gene TRBJ1-5; no clear D. This CDR3 spans 15 amino acids. The germline V and J ends were trimmed by 2 bases and 5 bases, with 16 bases remaining between them. In germline, CDR1 is GTSNPN, CDR2 SVGIG (reference sequence). CDR3 nucleotides: TGTGCCTGGAGTTCGAGGCCAGAGCCTTATCAGCCCCAGCATTTT. Translating it yields CAWSSRPEPYQPQHF.

The chain has TRBV19 and TRBJ1-2, with a weak D call TRBD1 (6 bases). V dropped 10 bases and J dropped 4 bases, with 16 bases sitting between them. CDR1 and CDR2 (germline): LNHDA, SQIVND (reference sequence). CDR3 size: 13 residues. The CDR3 region has the DNA TGTGCCACCTTCCCCCCGACAGGCTATGGCTACACCTTC. Translation gives CATFPPTGYGYTF.

The chain recombines TRBV6-4 with TRBJ1-4; 8 positions agree with TRBD1. The CDR3 contains 16 residues. J was trimmed by 5 bases and V by 7 bases; bases with no gene match: 12. From germline, CDR1 is MRHNA and CDR2 SNTAGT. The CDR3 here is CASNEFRTGRNEKLFF. CDR3 sequence (DNA): TGTGCCAGCAACGAATTTCGGACAGGGAGAAATGAAAAACTGTTTTTT.

A few counts support this clone. The chain combines TRBV7-2 with TRBJ1-2; TRBD1 might be the D (5 bases). V was clipped by 0 bases and J by 3 bases, with 11 bases between them. The V gene's germline CDR1 is SGHTA and CDR2 FQGNSA. The CDR3 has 15 residues. CDR3 protein: CASSLARGGHYGYTF. The CDR3 DNA sequence: TGTGCCAGCAGCTTAGCACGGGGGGGTCACTATGGCTACACCTTC.

Judged by abundance, this clone is medium-sized. The chain joins TRBV4-2 to TRBJ1-1, with a tentative D call TRBD1 (6 bases). The V end was cut by 0 bases, the J end by 5 bases, with 7 bases between. The CDR3 is 13 amino acids. CDR1 is LGHNA and CDR2 is YNFKEQ in the germline V gene. The CDR3 is CASSQEQGTEAFF. Written as DNA, the CDR3 is TGTGCCAGCAGCCAAGAGCAGGGGACTGAAGCTTTCTTT.

This chain uses TRBV6-1 with TRBJ1-3; the match to TRBD1 covers 7 bases. Unmatched junction bases numbered 9, after V lost 3 bases and J lost 1 base. The CDR3 runs 17 residues. In germline, CDR1 is MNHNS, CDR2 SASEGT. For the CDR3, the DNA is TGTGCCAGCAGTGAGATGGAGACAGGGCGGTCTGGAAACACCATATATTTT. Translating it yields CASSEMETGRSGNTIYF.

The rearrangement links TRBV28 to TRBJ2-7; 7 bases agree with TRBD2. This CDR3 region has 15 residues. Trimming cost V 2 bases and J 4 bases; bases outside gene matches: 8. Germline loops: CDR1 MDHEN, CDR2 SYDVKM. The CDR3 is CASSLNPGGWYEQYF. The CDR3 nucleotides are TGTGCCAGCAGTTTAAATCCGGGAGGATGGTACGAGCAGTACTTC.

This sequence joins TRBV7-2 and TRBJ2-1; 9 bases fit TRBD2. CDR3 length equals 15 residues. Germline V gene data show CDR1 as SGHTA and CDR2 as FQGNSA. The trim removed 5 bases at V and 1 base at J, leaving 3 bases unmatched. CDR3 in amino acids: CASSSSGRSYNEQFF. In DNA form, the CDR3 reads TGTGCCAGCAGCAGTAGCGGGAGATCCTACAATGAGCAGTTCTTC.

In the case of this clone: The junction shows a germline mismatch at one end, possibly a read error. The gene calls are TRBV7-7 and TRBJ1-5, with TRBD1 matching over 7 bases. CDR1 SSHAT and CDR2 FNYEAQ come from the germline V gene (reference sequence). This CDR3 is 15 amino acids long. The CDR3 spells CASSFLQGVDQPQHF. As DNA, the CDR3 is TGTGCTAGCAGCTTTTTGCAGGGGGTTGATCAGCCCCAGCATTTT.

This clone was seen just once. The chain has TRBV6-4 and TRBJ2-3; a possible D gene is TRBD2 (6 bases). Trimming cost V 5 bases and J 5 bases, with 11 bases left between them. The CDR3 spans 13 residues. Germline CDR1 reads MRHNA; CDR2 reads SNTAGT. In DNA, the CDR3 is TGTGCCAGCAGTATCCTTAGCGGAGATACGCAGTATTTT. It codes for CASSILSGDTQYF.

This chain uses TRBV21-1 with TRBJ2-1; the D call TRBD2 from the table was never checked on the DNA. TRBV21-1 corresponds to a pseudogene. The CDR3 is made up of 17 amino acids. Written as DNA, the CDR3 is TGTGCCAGCAGCTCCCACAGTACTAGCGGGGAGGGTAATGAGCAGTTCTTC. Its protein is CASSSHSTSGEGNEQFF.

The rearrangement uses TRBV14 and TRBJ2-5; 8 nucleotides line up with TRBD1. Per the germline V gene, CDR1 is SGHDN and CDR2 is FVKESK. Unmatched junction bases numbered 12, after V lost 4 bases and J lost 2 bases. The length of the CDR3 is 17 residues. The CDR3 nucleotides read TGTGCCAGCAGCCGGACCGGGGACAGGACGATTCAAGAGACCCAGTACTTC. This encodes CASSRTGDRTIQETQYF.

The gene calls are TRBV7-3 and TRBJ2-4; a weak D match, TRBD1 (5 bases). Germline loops: CDR1 SGHTA, CDR2 FQGTGA. There are 13 residues in the CDR3. Trimming cost V 4 bases and J 5 bases, with 9 bases left between them. The DNA of the CDR3 is TGTGCCAGCAGCTCCCAGGGTCAAAACATTCAGTACTTC. Translated, it gives CASSSQGQNIQYF.

This sequence joins TRBV3-1 (or the pseudogene TRBV3-2) and TRBJ1-5; D unclear. Trimming cost V 2 bases and J 0 bases, with 5 bases left between them. Germline CDR1 reads LGHDT; CDR2 reads YNNKEL (reference sequence). The CDR3 totals 14 residues. The CDR3 bases are TGTGCCAGCAGCCAACACTTTAGCAATCAGCCCCAGCATTTT. It yields the protein CASSQHFSNQPQHF.

This clone was counted a single time. The rearrangement links TRBV4-1 to TRBJ2-5; 9 bases line up with TRBD2. CDR1 MGHRA and CDR2 YSYEKL come from the germline V gene. The CDR3 extends over 20 amino acids. V gave up 0 bases and J gave up 4 bases; unmatched junction bases: 18. CDR3 protein: CASSQDGRSAGGPSGETQYF. CDR3 in DNA: TGCGCCAGCAGCCAAGATGGGAGGTCGGCGGGAGGGCCGAGCGGAGAGACCCAGTACTTC.

This clone was seen more than once but under ten times. The chain joins TRBV9 to TRBJ2-2; TRBD2 agrees at 9 bases. Germline trimming cut 3 bases from V and 2 bases from J; bases unmatched to any gene: 11. This CDR3 has 18 residues. Germline-derived CDR1 and CDR2 are SGDLS and YYNGEE. Here the CDR3 reads CASSAQGGGRGNTGELFF. The CDR3 bases are TGTGCCAGCAGCGCCCAAGGGGGCGGGAGGGGCAACACCGGGGAGCTGTTTTTT.

J is TRBJ2-2 and V is TRBV4-2, with 10 bases fitting TRBD2. This CDR3 has 17 amino acids. The germline gives CDR1 LGHNA, CDR2 YNFKEQ. Trimming cost V 4 bases and J 4 bases; bases outside gene matches: 9. CDR3 sequence (DNA): TGTGCCAGCAGCCGGAACGGACTAGCGGATATCACCGGGGAGCTGTTTTTT. Protein sequence: CASSRNGLADITGELFF.